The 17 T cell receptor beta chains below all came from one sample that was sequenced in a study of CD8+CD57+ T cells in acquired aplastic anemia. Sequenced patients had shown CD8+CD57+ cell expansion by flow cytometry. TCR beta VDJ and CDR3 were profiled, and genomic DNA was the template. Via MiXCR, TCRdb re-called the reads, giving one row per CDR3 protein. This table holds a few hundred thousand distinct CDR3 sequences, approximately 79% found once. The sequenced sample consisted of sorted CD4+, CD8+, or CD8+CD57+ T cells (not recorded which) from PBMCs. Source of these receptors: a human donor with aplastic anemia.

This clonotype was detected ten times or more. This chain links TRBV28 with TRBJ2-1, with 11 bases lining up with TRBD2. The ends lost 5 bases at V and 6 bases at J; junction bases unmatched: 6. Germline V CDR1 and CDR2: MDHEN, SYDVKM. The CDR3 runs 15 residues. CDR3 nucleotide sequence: TGTGCCAGCAGTCCAATAGCGGGAGGGTTCAATGAGCAGTTCTTC. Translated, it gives CASSPIAGGFNEQFF.

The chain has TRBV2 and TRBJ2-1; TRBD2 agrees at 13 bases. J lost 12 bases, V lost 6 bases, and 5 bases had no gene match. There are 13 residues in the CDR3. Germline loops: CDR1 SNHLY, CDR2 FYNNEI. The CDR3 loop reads CASRTSGGRSQFF. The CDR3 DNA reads TGTGCCAGCAGGACTAGCGGGGGGCGGTCGCAGTTCTTC.

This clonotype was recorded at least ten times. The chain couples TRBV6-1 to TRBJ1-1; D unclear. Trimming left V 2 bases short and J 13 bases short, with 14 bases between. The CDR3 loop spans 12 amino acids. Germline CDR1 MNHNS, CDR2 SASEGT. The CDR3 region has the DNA TGTGCCAGCAGTGAACAGACGGCCTGGGATTTCTTT. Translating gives CASSEQTAWDFF.

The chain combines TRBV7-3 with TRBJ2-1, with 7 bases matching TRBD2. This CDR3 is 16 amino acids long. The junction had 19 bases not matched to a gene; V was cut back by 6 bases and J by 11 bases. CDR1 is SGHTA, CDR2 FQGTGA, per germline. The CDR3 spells CASSSGGSWGETQQFF. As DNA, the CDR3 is TGTGCCAGCAGTTCAGGCGGGAGCTGGGGAGAGACCCAGCAGTTCTTC.

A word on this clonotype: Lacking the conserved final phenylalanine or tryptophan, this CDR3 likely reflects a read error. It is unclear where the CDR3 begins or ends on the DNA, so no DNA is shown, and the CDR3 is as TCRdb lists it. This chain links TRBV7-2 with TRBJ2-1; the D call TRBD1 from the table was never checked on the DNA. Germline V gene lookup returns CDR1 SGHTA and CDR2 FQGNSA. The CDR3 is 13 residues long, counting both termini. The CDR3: CASSFPDQPQQFG.

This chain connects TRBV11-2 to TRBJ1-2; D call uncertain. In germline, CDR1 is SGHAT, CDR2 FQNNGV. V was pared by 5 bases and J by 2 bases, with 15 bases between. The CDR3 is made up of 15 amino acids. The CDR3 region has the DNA TGTGCCAGCAGCGGGAGCTACAAGGCAAACTATGGCTACACCTTC. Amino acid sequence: CASSGSYKANYGYTF.

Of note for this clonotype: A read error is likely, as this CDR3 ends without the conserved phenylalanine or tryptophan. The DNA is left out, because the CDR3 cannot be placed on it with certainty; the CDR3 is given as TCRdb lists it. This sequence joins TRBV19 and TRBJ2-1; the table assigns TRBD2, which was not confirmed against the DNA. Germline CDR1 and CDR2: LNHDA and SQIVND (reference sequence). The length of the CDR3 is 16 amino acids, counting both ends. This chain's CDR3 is CASSFTSGVSSSADLV.

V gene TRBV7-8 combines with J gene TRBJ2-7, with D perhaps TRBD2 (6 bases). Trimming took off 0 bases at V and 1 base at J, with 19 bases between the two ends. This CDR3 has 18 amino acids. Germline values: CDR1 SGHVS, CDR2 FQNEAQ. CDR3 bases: TGTGCCAGCAGCTTAGCGGGAGGCGCGACAGCCCTTTCCTACGAGCAGTACGTC. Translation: CASSLAGGATALSYEQYV.

The CDR3 region is CASSSASEHEDQYF. CDR3 DNA: TGTGCCAGCAGCAGCGCCAGCGAGCACGAGGACCAGTACTTC. J is TRBJ2-5 and V is TRBV6-8; D uncertain. V lost 6 bases and J 10 bases, leaving 21 bases between the germline ends. CDR3 length: 14 amino acids. The germline CDR1 and CDR2 sequences are MNHGY and SAAAGT.

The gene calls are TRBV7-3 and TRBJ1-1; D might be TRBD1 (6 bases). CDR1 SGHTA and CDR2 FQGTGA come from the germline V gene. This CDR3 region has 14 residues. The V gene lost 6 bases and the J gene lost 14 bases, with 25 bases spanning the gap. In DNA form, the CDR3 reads TGTGCCAGCAGAAGACAGGCCAACGCCGTTGAACACTTCTTT. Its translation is CASRRQANAVEHFF.

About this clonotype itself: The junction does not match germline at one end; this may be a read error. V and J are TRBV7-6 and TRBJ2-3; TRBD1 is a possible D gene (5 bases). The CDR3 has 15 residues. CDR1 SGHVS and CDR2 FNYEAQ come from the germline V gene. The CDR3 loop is CASSLGRQSKDMQYF. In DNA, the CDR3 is TGTGCCAGCAGCTTAGGGCGACAGAGCAAAGATATGCAGTATTTT.

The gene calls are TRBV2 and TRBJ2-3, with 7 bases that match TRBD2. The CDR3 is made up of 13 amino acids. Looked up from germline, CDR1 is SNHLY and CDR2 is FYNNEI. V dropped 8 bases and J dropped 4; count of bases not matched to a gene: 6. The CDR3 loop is CASGAGFSDTQYF. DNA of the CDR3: TGTGCCAGCGGAGCGGGATTCTCAGATACGCAGTATTTT.

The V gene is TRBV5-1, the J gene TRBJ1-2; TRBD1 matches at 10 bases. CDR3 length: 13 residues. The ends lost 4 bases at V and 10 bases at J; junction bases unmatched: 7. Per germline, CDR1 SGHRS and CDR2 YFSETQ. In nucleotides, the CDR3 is TGCGCCAGCAGCGAGGACAGGGGGAATTCCTACACCTTC. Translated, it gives CASSEDRGNSYTF.

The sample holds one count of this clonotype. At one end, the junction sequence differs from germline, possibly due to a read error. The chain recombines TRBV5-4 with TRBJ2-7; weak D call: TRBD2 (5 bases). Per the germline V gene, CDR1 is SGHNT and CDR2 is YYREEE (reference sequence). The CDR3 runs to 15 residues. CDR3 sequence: CASSPIGSATYEQYF. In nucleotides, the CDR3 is TGTGCCAGCAGCCCCATCGGTAGCGCGACCTATGAGCAGTACTTC.

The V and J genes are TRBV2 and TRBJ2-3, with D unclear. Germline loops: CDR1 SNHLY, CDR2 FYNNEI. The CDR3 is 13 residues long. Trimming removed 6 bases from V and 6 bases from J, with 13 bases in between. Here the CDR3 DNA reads TGTGCCAGCAGGGAGCAACGTGGGGATACGCAGTATTTT. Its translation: CASREQRGDTQYF. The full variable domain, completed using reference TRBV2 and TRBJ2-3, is EPEVTQTPSHQVTQMGQEVILRCVPISNHLYFYWYRQILGQKVEFLVSFYNNEISEKSEIFDDQFSVERPDGSNFTLKIRSTKLEDSAMYFCASREQRGDTQYFGPGTRLTVL.

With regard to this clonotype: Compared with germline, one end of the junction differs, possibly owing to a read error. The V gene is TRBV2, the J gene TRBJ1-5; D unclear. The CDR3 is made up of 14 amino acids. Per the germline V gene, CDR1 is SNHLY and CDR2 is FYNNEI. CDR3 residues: CASGDGDTDTQQLF. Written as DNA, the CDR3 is TGTGCCAGCGGTGACGGGGATACAGATACGCAGCAGCTTTTT.

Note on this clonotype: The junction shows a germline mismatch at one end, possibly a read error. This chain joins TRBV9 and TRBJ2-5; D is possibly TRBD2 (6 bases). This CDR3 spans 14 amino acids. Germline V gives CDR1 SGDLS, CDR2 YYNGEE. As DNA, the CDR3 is TGTGCCACCAGCGGAGGGTCCGATACGCAGACTTTTTACTTC. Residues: CATSGGSDTQTFYF.